These T cell receptor beta chains were read from a single sample in a study of blood T cell repertoires in COVID-19. Some clones are missing from TCRdb's copy, which holds only in-frame ones; the method was immunoSEQ multiplex PCR. This table holds roughly 80,000 clones, 81% found once. Sequencing was performed on peripheral blood. All receptors derive from a man older than 75 with acute or convalescent COVID-19. The CDR3 runs from the conserved cysteine through the conserved F or W. A D gene is named only where the DNA matches it firmly. Size values are once, few and many counts, or a class for expanded clones, and some rows have none.

>-|TRBJ2-5|TRBV7-9|-
CASSSSPETQYF
TGTGCCAGCAGCTCATCCCCAGAGACCCAGTACTTC
>-|TRBJ2-1|TRBV5-1|-
CASSEVYNEQFF
TGCGCCAGCAGCGAGGTCTACAATGAGCAGTTCTTC
>few|TRBJ2-1|TRBV30|TRBD1
CAWSVLGTGDEQFF
TGTGCCTGGAGTGTACTTGGGACAGGGGATGAGCAGTTCTTC
>once|TRBJ2-7|TRBV18|TRBD2
CASSPAGDEQYF
TGTGCCAGCTCGCCAGCGGGAGACGAGCAGTACTTC
>-|TRBJ2-3|TRBV3-1/TRBV3-2|TRBD2
CASSQKTRGLAGPDTQYF
TGTGCCAGCAGCCAAAAAACCCGGGGACTAGCGGGACCAGATACGCAGTATTTT
>-|TRBJ1-1|TRBV12-3/TRBV12-4|-
CASNYDGGSEAFF
TGTGCCAGCAACTACGACGGGGGTTCTGAAGCTTTCTTT
>-|TRBJ2-1|TRBV6-6|TRBD1
CASSSQGDEQFF
TGTGCCAGCAGTTCCCAGGGGGATGAGCAGTTCTTC
>-|TRBJ1-6|TRBV29-1|TRBD1
CSARDSLNSPLHF
TGCAGCGCCCGGGACAGTCTTAATTCACCCCTCCACTTT
>once|TRBJ2-3|TRBV5-1|-
CASSLPASGTDTQYF
TGCGCCAGCAGCTTGCCGGCTAGCGGCACAGATACGCAGTATTTT
>-|TRBJ1-1|TRBV27|-
CASSPFIIGLGEAFF
TGTGCCAGCAGTCCATTCATAATTGGACTCGGGGAAGCTTTCTTT
>-|TRBJ2-1|TRBV19|TRBD2
CASSLGGRALSSYNEQFF
TGTGCCAGTAGTTTAGGCGGGAGGGCCCTAAGCTCCTACAATGAGCAGTTCTTC
>-|TRBJ1-6|TRBV30|-
CAWSRGLGGDNSPLHF
TGTGCCTGGAGTCGAGGTTTGGGAGGGGATAATTCACCCCTCCACTTT
>few|TRBJ1-1|TRBV6-1|-
CASSEGGFGEAFF
TGTGCCAGCAGTGAAGGAGGGTTCGGTGAAGCTTTCTTT
>-|TRBJ2-7|TRBV20-1|-
CSASGLVAYEQYF
TGCAGTGCTAGTGGTCTAGTAGCCTACGAGCAGTACTTC
>-|TRBJ2-1|TRBV6-5|TRBD1
CASIGTGVYNEQFF
TGTGCCAGCATTGGGACAGGGGTCTACAATGAGCAGTTCTTC
>-|TRBJ2-3|TRBV3-1/TRBV3-2|TRBD2
CASSLGPGGGGTDTQYF
TGTGCCAGCAGCCTCGGGCCGGGGGGAGGAGGGACAGATACGCAGTATTTT
>-|TRBJ2-5|TRBV5-1|-
CASTWTEGETQYF
TGCGCCAGCACCTGGACAGAAGGAGAGACCCAGTACTTC
>few|TRBJ1-5|TRBV4-1|-
CASSRLQTNQPQHF
TGCGCCAGCAGCCGGTTGCAGACAAATCAGCCCCAGCATTTT
>-|TRBJ1-6|TRBV7-8|TRBD1
CASSQDRGNSPLHF
TGTGCCAGCAGCCAGGACAGGGGGAATTCACCCCTCCACTTT
>-|TRBJ1-5|TRBV30|-
CAWSVLGDGQPQHF
TGTGCCTGGAGTGTATTAGGGGATGGTCAGCCCCAGCATTTT